One and the same sample provided the 28 T cell receptor beta chains below, sequenced in a study of shared clonotypes between healthy human individuals. Naive CD8 cells were CD45RO-negative, positively selected for CCR7, excluding terminally differentiated effector memory CD45RA+ cells. The table came from immunoSEQ multiplex PCR; TCRdb's copy has only in-frame clones and leaves some out. Of approximately 810,000 clones in the sample, 85% to 95% were seen once. Sequenced material: naive CD8+ T cells sorted from blood. The origin of the receptors is a man younger than 45 in good health.

V usage is TRBV29-1 and J usage is TRBJ2-3; TRBD2 agrees at 7 bases. This CDR3 spans 15 amino acids. V gave up 6 bases and J gave up 6 bases; unmatched junction bases: 15. Germline CDR1 reads SQVTM; CDR2 reads ANQGSEA. The CDR3 DNA reads TGCAGCGTAACCCGACGGGGCGGGAGTACGGATACGCAGTATTTT. Amino acid sequence: CSVTRRGGSTDTQYF.

This sequence joins TRBV6-5 and TRBJ2-1, with 10 positions matching TRBD2. Germline CDR1 is MNHEY and CDR2 is SVGAGI. This CDR3 has 14 residues. Trimming at V came to 2 bases and at J to 8 bases, leaving 3 bases not matched to a gene. This chain's CDR3 is CASSYGTSVYEQFF. The CDR3 nucleotides read TGTGCCAGCAGTTACGGGACTAGCGTCTATGAGCAGTTCTTC.

V and J are TRBV7-9 and TRBJ2-7; 12 bases map to TRBD2. CDR1 is SEHNR and CDR2 is FQNEAQ in the germline V gene (reference sequence). The V segment lost 4 bases and the J segment 5 bases; nucleotides outside the gene matches: 6. The CDR3 covers 15 residues. The CDR3 sequence is CASSSYGLAGNEQYF. CDR3 nucleotides: TGTGCCAGCAGCTCCTACGGACTAGCGGGAAACGAGCAGTACTTC.

This rearrangement joins TRBV12-2 to TRBJ2-7; whether TRBD2, the table's D call, matches the DNA was not checked. TRBV12-2 is a listed pseudogene. This CDR3 is 15 amino acids long. This CDR3 reads CASPRGGRAGCEQYF. The CDR3 DNA sequence: TGTGCAAGTCCTCGGGGTGGGAGGGCCGGTTGCGAGCAGTACTTC.

This clone was detected once. V and J are TRBV10-3 and TRBJ2-5; 8 nucleotides align to TRBD1. Germline V gives CDR1 ENHRY, CDR2 SYGVKD. The V and J ends lost 4 bases and 4 bases, in that order; junction bases with no gene match: 8. The CDR3 extends over 15 amino acids. The CDR3 bases are TGTGCCATCAGTGCACCCGCCGACAGGGGAGAGACCCAGTACTTC. This codes for CAISAPADRGETQYF.

The chain has TRBV7-2 and TRBJ1-1; 10 bases line up with TRBD1. The CDR3 has 15 amino acids. V trimming: 8 bases; J trimming: 0 bases; junction bases outside the gene matches: 6. CDR1 and CDR2 from the germline V gene are SGHTA and FQGNSA. The chain's CDR3 is CASRGQGLLNTEAFF. The CDR3 bases are TGTGCCAGCCGGGGACAGGGGCTTTTGAACACTGAAGCTTTCTTT.

This clone is a singleton in its sample. The chain has TRBV29-1 and TRBJ2-2; the D gene is possibly TRBD1 (5 bases). Germline CDR1 and CDR2: SQVTM and ANQGSEA. V was trimmed by 7 bases and J by 5 bases, leaving 17 bases between them. This CDR3 contains 14 residues. The CDR3 DNA reads TGCAGCGGCCTCCGCCAGGGAAGGACCGGGGAGCTGTTTTTT. It is translated as CSGLRQGRTGELFF.

The chain links TRBV27 to TRBJ2-7; 14 positions agree with TRBD2. CDR1 is MNHEY and CDR2 is SMNVEV in the germline V gene (reference sequence). Trimming took 5 bases from V and 4 from J; bases not matched to a gene: 10. CDR3 length equals 17 residues. CDR3 DNA: TGTGCCAGCAGTGAAGGCCCCGGGACTAGCGGGAGTTACGAGCAGTACTTC. This sequence encodes CASSEGPGTSGSYEQYF.

The chain has TRBV7-9 and TRBJ2-7; 10 positions agree with TRBD1. Germline assignment: CDR1 SEHNR and CDR2 FQNEAQ (reference sequence). V shed 5 bases, J shed 4 bases, and the junction held 8 bases outside the gene matches. This CDR3 has 15 amino acids. CDR3 nucleotide sequence: TGTGCCAGCAGCAATGGACAGGGGGTCCTGTACGAGCAGTACTTC. This encodes CASSNGQGVLYEQYF.

This chain uses TRBV6-6 with TRBJ2-5; possibly TRBD1 for D (6 bases). Germline CDR1 and CDR2: MNHNY and SVGAGI (reference sequence). This CDR3 region has 14 residues. V shed 6 bases and J shed 1 base, with 12 bases lying between them. The CDR3 bases are TGTGCCAGCAGCCCCAGGGGCCTCCAAGAGACCCAGTACTTC. This gives the protein CASSPRGLQETQYF.

The chain combines TRBV2 with TRBJ1-1; D may be TRBD1 (5 bases). Trimming pared 5 bases from V and 6 bases from J, leaving 10 bases between. The V gene's germline CDR1 is SNHLY and CDR2 FYNNEI. The CDR3 runs 12 residues. The CDR3 loop is CASSYGGAEAFF. In nucleotides, the CDR3 is TGTGCCAGCAGTTATGGGGGGGCTGAAGCTTTCTTT.

The gene calls are TRBV28 and TRBJ2-5; no clear D. The CDR3 loop spans 13 amino acids. CDR1 and CDR2 from the germline V gene are MDHEN and SYDVKM. The V and J ends lost 8 bases and 3 bases respectively, with 13 bases between them. CDR3: CASGTRVKETQYF. CDR3 sequence (DNA): TGTGCCAGCGGCACCCGGGTAAAAGAGACCCAGTACTTC. The full variable domain, completed using reference TRBV28 and TRBJ2-5, is DVKVTQSSRYLVKRTGEKVFLECVQDMDHENMFWYRQDPGLGLRLIYFSYDVKMKEKGDIPEGYSVSREKKERFSLILESASTNQTSMYLCASGTRVKETQYFGPGTRLLVL.

The rearrangement links TRBV4-1 to TRBJ2-7; 7 bases map to TRBD2. The CDR3 runs to 15 residues. The V gene end was trimmed by 1 base and the J gene end by 2 bases; junction bases not matched to a gene: 5. Per the germline V gene, CDR1 is MGHRA and CDR2 is YSYEKL. The CDR3: CASSQVGAGPYEQYF. The CDR3 DNA reads as TGCGCCAGCAGCCAAGTCGGAGCGGGACCCTACGAGCAGTACTTC.

The gene calls are TRBV12-5 and TRBJ2-1; perhaps TRBD1 as D (6 bases). CDR3 length equals 15 residues. Germline loops: CDR1 LGHNT, CDR2 FRNRAP. Trimming removed 5 bases at V and 5 bases at J, with 16 bases between. CDR3 in amino acids: CASGGTGSLHNEQFF. In nucleotides, the CDR3 is TGTGCTAGTGGTGGTACAGGGTCCCTTCACAATGAGCAGTTCTTC.

The V and J genes are TRBV15 and TRBJ2-7; 7 nucleotides line up with TRBD2. Germline CDR1 and CDR2: LNHNV and YYDKDF (reference sequence). CDR3 size: 13 residues. V dropped 4 bases and J dropped 5; count of bases not matched to a gene: 5. In DNA, the CDR3 is TGTGCCACCAGCACCGGGACTATGGACGAGCAGTACTTC. Its protein is CATSTGTMDEQYF.

The V and J genes are TRBV15 and TRBJ2-7, with unresolved D. Germline loops: CDR1 LNHNV, CDR2 YYDKDF (reference sequence). The V end lost 4 bases, the J end lost 7 bases, and 11 bases lay between the germline ends. CDR3 size: 12 residues. CDR3 sequence: CATSKTSQEQYF. CDR3 sequence (DNA): TGTGCCACCAGCAAGACAAGCCAGGAGCAGTACTTC.

The V call is TRBV14, the J call TRBJ2-5, with a weak D call TRBD2 (6 bases). The end of the DNA fits TRBJ2-7 better, so the J call may be wrong. The CDR3 totals 18 residues. CDR1 is SGHDN, CDR2 FVKESK, per germline. In nucleotides, the CDR3 is TGTGCCAGCAGCCGTGAAGACTTAGCGGTGAGTCCGTCCTACGAGCAGTACTTC. Its translation: CASSREDLAVSPSYEQYF.

J is TRBJ2-3 and V is TRBV7-2, with TRBD2 matching 8 bases. The germline gives CDR1 SGHTA, CDR2 FQGNSA. This CDR3 contains 15 residues. J lost 2 bases, V lost 3 bases, and 4 bases had no gene match. The CDR3 DNA is TGTGCCAGCAGCTTTGGACTAGCCCTCACAGATACGCAGTATTTT. It is translated as CASSFGLALTDTQYF.

This clone was picked up one time. The chain is built from TRBV11-2 and TRBJ2-7, with D tentatively TRBD2 (6 bases). CDR1 is SGHAT and CDR2 is FQNNGV in the germline V gene. The CDR3 contains 14 residues. V was cut by 1 base and J by 6 bases, with 13 bases left in between. The chain's CDR3 is CASSLVGGILEQYF. In DNA form, the CDR3 reads TGTGCCAGCAGCTTAGTAGGAGGGATCCTCGAGCAGTACTTC.

Only one count was recorded for this clone. The V and J genes are TRBV7-9 and TRBJ2-2; tentatively, D is TRBD1 (6 bases). Trimming shortened V by 3 bases and J by 0 bases, and 8 bases separated the two germline ends. Germline V gene sequence: CDR1 SEHNR, CDR2 FQNEAQ (reference sequence). This CDR3 has 15 amino acids. The CDR3 nucleotides read TGTGCCAGCAGCTTGAGGACAGCGAACACCGGGGAGCTGTTTTTT. This codes for CASSLRTANTGELFF.

The CDR3 reads CASKNLAVQETQYF. The CDR3 DNA reads as TGCGCCAGCAAGAACCTAGCGGTACAAGAGACCCAGTACTTC. This rearrangement joins TRBV10-2 to TRBJ2-5, with 7 bases aligning to TRBD2. V lost 7 bases and J lost 2; bases outside the gene matches: 7. This CDR3 has 14 residues. Germline V gene lookup returns CDR1 WSHSY and CDR2 SAAADI.

This clone was seen only once. This chain links TRBV27 with TRBJ2-7; no firm D call. CDR3 size: 16 residues. Germline lookup yields CDR1 MNHEY and CDR2 SMNVEV (reference sequence). The V gene lost 1 base and the J gene lost 6 bases, with 19 bases spanning the gap. The CDR3 nucleotides read TGTGCCAGCAGTTTATTCCACTTATCTAGAGTCTCCGAGCAGTACTTC. This sequence encodes CASSLFHLSRVSEQYF.

This chain joins TRBV4-1 and TRBJ2-7, with D uncertain. The germline V gene encodes CDR1 MGHRA and CDR2 YSYEKL. Trimming removed 0 bases at V and 6 bases at J, with 9 bases between. The CDR3 spans 13 residues. The CDR3 DNA reads as TGCGCCAGCAGCCAAGACGGTTTTTCCGAGCAGTACTTC. This gives the protein CASSQDGFSEQYF.

This clone was detected once. J is TRBJ2-7 and V is TRBV5-8; no definite D call. CDR1 and CDR2 (germline): SGHTS, YDEGEE. This CDR3 spans 15 amino acids. Trimming pared 4 bases from V and 2 bases from J, leaving 16 bases between. CDR3 region: CASSPSIEYPYEQYF. CDR3 nucleotide sequence: TGTGCCAGCAGCCCTTCCATCGAATACCCCTACGAGCAGTACTTC.

The rearrangement links TRBV28 to TRBJ2-7; 7 bases are a match to TRBD2. The germline V gene has CDR1 MDHEN and CDR2 SYDVKM. The CDR3 totals 14 residues. After removal of 6 bases from V and 3 bases from J, the junction contained 8 bases not matched to a gene. The CDR3: CASSPMREYYEQYF. The CDR3 DNA reads TGTGCCAGCAGCCCTATGCGGGAGTACTACGAGCAGTACTTC.

V is TRBV13 and J is TRBJ2-3, with TRBD1 matching over 12 bases. V lost 0 bases to trimming and J lost 4 bases; unmatched junction nucleotides: 8. This CDR3 has 18 residues. Germline V gene sequence: CDR1 PRHDT, CDR2 FYEKMQ (reference sequence). CDR3 amino acids: CASSLGHPGTGGADTQYF. The CDR3 region has the DNA TGTGCCAGCAGCTTAGGCCACCCCGGGACAGGGGGCGCAGATACGCAGTATTTT.

This chain links TRBV27 with TRBJ2-5, with D possibly being TRBD1 (6 bases). Per germline, CDR1 MNHEY and CDR2 SMNVEV (reference sequence). V was clipped by 5 bases and J by 5 bases, with 15 bases between them. The CDR3 sequence is 14 residues long. The CDR3, as DNA: TGTGCCAGCAGTACCTACAGGGCGCGGGAGACCCAGTACTTC. Its protein is CASSTYRARETQYF.

This clone was counted a single time. The J gene is TRBJ2-3, the V gene TRBV7-3; D may be TRBD1 or TRBD2 (5 bases each). This CDR3 region has 14 residues. Germline assignment: CDR1 SGHTA and CDR2 FQGTGA. V was cut by 3 bases and J by 4 bases, with 11 bases left in between. CDR3 in amino acids: CASSFEGSSDTQYF. The DNA of the CDR3 is TGTGCCAGCAGCTTCGAGGGGAGTTCAGATACGCAGTATTTT.